These 29 T cell receptor beta chains were sequenced from one sample in a study of blood T cell repertoires in COVID-19. Produced via immunoSEQ multiplex PCR; TCRdb's table is partial and in-frame only. The sample includes more than 85,000 clones, under 90% seen only once; the top ten take about a quarter. Sample: peripheral blood. Source of these receptors: a human donor in a cohort sampled during active COVID-19.

V usage is TRBV5-6 and J usage is TRBJ2-5, with D uncertain. Per germline, CDR1 SGHDT and CDR2 YYEEEE. This CDR3 is 12 amino acids long. The V end was cut by 2 bases, the J end by 6 bases, with 8 bases between. CDR3: CASSFRQKTQYF. The CDR3 region has the DNA TGTGCCAGCAGCTTCCGTCAGAAGACCCAGTACTTC.

The V and J genes are TRBV4-3 and TRBJ2-7; 7 bases fit TRBD2. The CDR3 runs 16 residues. Looked up from germline, CDR1 is LGHNA and CDR2 is YSLEER. V lost 0 bases to trimming and J lost 1 base; unmatched junction nucleotides: 6. The CDR3 coding sequence is TGCGCCAGCAGCCAAGATAGGGCTAGCGGTTCCTACGAGCAGTACTTC. Translating it yields CASSQDRASGSYEQYF.

The genes are TRBV6-5 and TRBJ1-2; possible D gene TRBD1, 5 bases. The V end lost 6 bases, the J end lost 4 bases, and 15 bases lay between the germline ends. CDR1 is MNHEY, CDR2 SVGAGI, per germline. This CDR3 has 14 residues. Written as DNA, the CDR3 is TGTGCCAGCAGACAGGCCCCTGGGCGCTATGGCTACACCTTC. Its translation: CASRQAPGRYGYTF.

There are a few counts of this clone. The chain recombines TRBV6-4 with TRBJ2-2, with a weak D call TRBD1 (5 bases). Germline V lookup: CDR1 MRHNA, CDR2 SNTAGT. The CDR3 runs 14 residues. Trimming cost V 0 bases and J 3 bases, with 5 bases left between them. CDR3 amino acids: CASSDSRDTGELFF. The DNA of the CDR3 is TGTGCCAGCAGTGACTCCAGGGACACCGGGGAGCTGTTTTTT.

This chain links TRBV6-2 or TRBV6-3 with TRBJ2-1; 9 bases map to TRBD2. The CDR3 length is 14 residues. Trimming at V came to 4 bases and at J to 7 bases, leaving 5 bases not matched to a gene. Germline V CDR1 and CDR2: MNHEY, SVGEGT. The CDR3: CASSLAGVGNEQFF. CDR3 nucleotides: TGTGCCAGCAGTTTAGCGGGAGTCGGGAATGAGCAGTTCTTC.

The chain combines TRBV11-2 with TRBJ2-6; maybe TRBD1 (5 bases). Germline-derived CDR1 and CDR2 are SGHAT and FQNNGV. V shed 2 bases and J shed 4 bases, with 9 bases lying between them. CDR3 length: 15 amino acids. The CDR3 sequence: CASSLRGRGANVLTF. CDR3 coding DNA: TGTGCCAGCAGCTTAAGGGGTAGGGGGGCCAACGTCCTGACTTTC.

The chain couples TRBV24-1 to TRBJ2-3, with 15 positions matching TRBD2. This CDR3 spans 15 amino acids. The trim removed 7 bases at V and 10 bases at J, leaving 8 bases unmatched. Germline V gene sequence: CDR1 KGHDR, CDR2 SFDVKD. CDR3 DNA: TGTGCCACCAGCGGGACTAGCGGGAGGACCTTGGCGCAGTATTTT. Its protein is CATSGTSGRTLAQYF.

This chain uses TRBV21-1 with TRBJ1-5; the tabulated D call, TRBD1, remains unverified against the DNA. TRBV21-1 is marked as a pseudogene. This CDR3 spans 15 amino acids. CDR3 sequence (DNA): TGTGCCAGCAGCCCCGAGGGACAGAGCAATCAGCCCCAGCATTTT. Its protein is CASSPEGQSNQPQHF.

J is TRBJ2-2 and V is TRBV6-5; D is ambiguous. From germline, CDR1 is MNHEY and CDR2 SVGAGI. V dropped 4 bases and J dropped 5 bases, with 5 bases sitting between them. The CDR3 is made up of 12 amino acids. The CDR3 protein is CASSSRTGELFF. The CDR3 DNA follows: TGTGCCAGCAGTTCTAGGACCGGGGAGCTGTTTTTT.

This clone was seen more than once but under ten times. The chain joins TRBV5-6 to TRBJ2-7, with a tentative D call TRBD2 (5 bases). The CDR3 has 13 amino acids. Germline CDR1 and CDR2: SGHDT and YYEEEE. Trimming removed 4 bases from V and 2 bases from J, with 10 bases in between. Written as DNA, the CDR3 is TGTGCCAGCAGCCTGGGGAGAGCCTACGAGCAGTACTTC. It codes for CASSLGRAYEQYF.

The rearrangement uses TRBV5-5 and TRBJ2-3; the match to TRBD2 covers 10 bases. The V gene end was trimmed by 3 bases and the J gene end by 4 bases; junction bases not matched to a gene: 11. The CDR3 loop spans 17 amino acids. Germline CDR1 reads SGHKS; CDR2 reads YYEKEE (reference sequence). The CDR3 bases are TGTGCCAGCAGCTCGTACCCTAGCGGGAGTGGTGCAGATACGCAGTATTTT. Protein product: CASSSYPSGSGADTQYF.

V usage is TRBV28 and J usage is TRBJ2-5; no reliable D call. The CDR3 sequence is 14 residues long. Germline V lookup: CDR1 MDHEN, CDR2 SYDVKM. Trimming cost V 8 bases and J 2 bases, with 15 bases left between them. DNA of the CDR3: TGTGCCAGCTCGGCGCTCGCGAGGCAAGAGACCCAGTACTTC. It codes for CASSALARQETQYF.

The CDR3 DNA reads TGTGCCAGCAGTTTGGGACTAGCGGGGGGCCCTTCCTACGAGCAGTACTTC. Translated: CASSLGLAGGPSYEQYF. The rearrangement joins TRBV27 to TRBJ2-7; 15 nucleotides agree with TRBD2. Germline values: CDR1 MNHEY, CDR2 SMNVEV (reference sequence). This CDR3 spans 17 amino acids. V dropped 3 bases and J dropped 1; count of bases not matched to a gene: 4.

The rearrangement links TRBV7-9 to TRBJ2-7; 10 nucleotides line up with TRBD1. The CDR3 covers 16 residues. The J segment lost 1 base and the V segment lost 5 bases, leaving 8 bases of the junction unmatched. Germline V gene lookup returns CDR1 SEHNR and CDR2 FQNEAQ (reference sequence). CDR3: CASSLGTGVLSYEQYF. Written as DNA, the CDR3 is TGTGCCAGCAGCCTAGGGACAGGGGTTCTGTCCTACGAGCAGTACTTC.

This sequence joins TRBV2 and TRBJ2-5, with 7 bases lining up with TRBD2. Germline V gene lookup returns CDR1 SNHLY and CDR2 FYNNEI. Germline trimming cut 7 bases from V and 3 bases from J; bases unmatched to any gene: 5. This CDR3 region has 13 residues. The CDR3 loop reads CASTRDYKETQYF. The CDR3 DNA reads TGTGCCAGCACCCGGGACTATAAAGAGACCCAGTACTTC.

The chain couples TRBV7-9 to TRBJ2-7; 9 nucleotides agree with TRBD1. Losses at the gene ends were 6 bases for V and 2 bases for J; bases not matched to a gene: 8. The CDR3 is 15 residues long. Per the germline V gene, CDR1 is SEHNR and CDR2 is FQNEAQ (reference sequence). The chain's CDR3 is CASSRDRDITYEQYF. The CDR3 bases are TGTGCCAGCAGTCGGGACAGGGATATAACCTACGAGCAGTACTTC.

The V call is TRBV6-1, the J call TRBJ2-1, with a tentative D call TRBD2 (6 bases). V lost 2 bases to trimming and J lost 5 bases, with 10 bases between them. The CDR3 has 14 amino acids. Germline values: CDR1 MNHNS, CDR2 SASEGT. The CDR3 is CASSEPGLHNEQFF. The CDR3 DNA reads TGTGCCAGCAGTGAACCGGGACTTCACAATGAGCAGTTCTTC.

The chain employs TRBV6-5 and TRBJ1-3, with D maybe TRBD1 (6 bases). In germline, CDR1 is MNHEY, CDR2 SVGAGI. The CDR3 has 15 amino acids. V gave up 6 bases and J gave up 0 bases, with 12 bases separating them. The CDR3 DNA reads TGTGCCAGCAGCCGCACAGGGAACTCTGGAAACACCATATATTTT. Encoded protein: CASSRTGNSGNTIYF.

The rearrangement joins TRBV19 to TRBJ1-2; 7 positions agree with TRBD1. The CDR3 spans 19 residues. Trimming removed 5 bases from V and 1 base from J; junction bases left unmatched: 19. Germline loops: CDR1 LNHDA, CDR2 SQIVND (reference sequence). The CDR3: CASSVIPGTVFFNNYGYTF. The CDR3 nucleotides read TGTGCCAGTAGTGTAATCCCCGGGACAGTCTTCTTTAATAACTATGGCTACACCTTC.

The chain recombines TRBV28 with TRBJ2-1; 7 bases map to TRBD2. Trimming cost V 7 bases and J 7 bases; bases outside gene matches: 7. The CDR3 runs 13 residues. CDR1 and CDR2 from the germline V gene are MDHEN and SYDVKM. CDR3: CASNRGGSNEQFF. The CDR3 DNA reads TGTGCCAGCAATCGTGGCGGGAGTAATGAGCAGTTCTTC.

The V and J genes are TRBV5-8 and TRBJ1-3; 8 bases map to TRBD1. The V segment lost 4 bases and the J segment 5 bases; nucleotides outside the gene matches: 5. Germline V gives CDR1 SGHTS, CDR2 YDEGEE. CDR3 size: 14 residues. CDR3 sequence reads: CASSPRTGRNTIYF. The CDR3 DNA is TGTGCCAGCAGCCCTAGGACAGGGAGAAACACCATATATTTT.

The rearrangement links TRBV18 to TRBJ2-7; D possibly corresponds to TRBD1 (5 bases). This CDR3 has 14 amino acids. The germline CDR1 and CDR2 sequences are KGHSH and LQKENI. With 1 base removed from V and 2 bases from J, the gap between germline ends came to 9 bases. The CDR3, as DNA: TGTGCCAGCTCACCACTATTACAGGCCTACGAGCAGTACTTC. The encoded protein is CASSPLLQAYEQYF.

The chain combines TRBV5-4 with TRBJ2-1, with 12 bases aligning to TRBD2. CDR3 size: 15 residues. J lost 6 bases, V lost 4 bases, and 5 bases had no gene match. Germline V gene sequence: CDR1 SGHNT, CDR2 YYREEE (reference sequence). As DNA, the CDR3 is TGTGCCAGCAGCCCGGGACTAGCGGGTGGCAATGAGCAGTTCTTC. This gives the protein CASSPGLAGGNEQFF.

J is TRBJ1-6 and V is TRBV6-2 or TRBV6-3, with 7 bases fitting TRBD1. Germline CDR1 MNHEY, CDR2 SVGEGT. V shed 2 bases, J shed 0 bases, and the junction held 4 bases outside the gene matches. The CDR3 runs to 17 residues. Here the CDR3 reads CASSYRGQRSYNSPLHF. The CDR3 DNA follows: TGTGCCAGCAGTTACCGGGGACAGCGCTCCTATAATTCACCCCTCCACTTT.

The table lists this clone with a few counts. The chain recombines TRBV11-2 with TRBJ1-2, with 7 bases fitting TRBD1. Unmatched junction bases numbered 1, after V lost 0 bases and J lost 6 bases. Germline CDR1 is SGHAT and CDR2 is FQNNGV. The CDR3 extends over 13 amino acids. The CDR3 DNA sequence: TGTGCCAGCAGCTTAGAGACAGGGAATGGCTACACCTTC. Translated, it gives CASSLETGNGYTF.

J is TRBJ2-3 and V is TRBV13; possible D gene TRBD2, 5 bases. The CDR3 contains 13 residues. V lost 4 bases, J lost 1 base, and 6 bases lay in between. Germline V gives CDR1 PRHDT, CDR2 FYEKMQ (reference sequence). In nucleotides, the CDR3 is TGTGCCAGCAGCTCCGGGGGCACAGATACGCAGTATTTT. Amino acids: CASSSGGTDTQYF.

The V and J genes are TRBV9 and TRBJ1-3; D call uncertain. V dropped 6 bases and J dropped 4 bases, with 11 bases sitting between them. Germline V gene lookup returns CDR1 SGDLS and CDR2 YYNGEE. CDR3 size: 13 residues. The CDR3 loop is CASIGRAGNTIYF. The CDR3 nucleotides read TGTGCCAGCATCGGGAGAGCAGGAAACACCATATATTTT. Combining the CDR3 with reference TRBV9 and TRBJ1-3 gives the whole variable domain DSGVTQTPKHLITATGQRVTLRCSPRSGDLSVYWYQQSLDQGLQFLIQYYNGEERAKGNILERFSAQQFPDLHSELNLSSLELGDSALYFCASIGRAGNTIYFGEGSWLTVV.

This clone was counted only a few times. This sequence joins TRBV7-2 and TRBJ2-1; TRBD1 is a possible D gene (6 bases). This CDR3 is 13 amino acids long. Per the germline V gene, CDR1 is SGHTA and CDR2 is FQGNSA. V lost 7 bases and J lost 4, with 11 bases in between. The CDR3 is CASTTGTYNEQFF. CDR3 DNA: TGTGCCAGCACCACAGGGACATACAATGAGCAGTTCTTC.

The V and J genes are TRBV27 and TRBJ1-1; 8 bases map to TRBD1. V was pared by 6 bases and J by 5 bases, with 11 bases of the junction left unmatched. The CDR3 has 15 residues. Germline V gene data show CDR1 as MNHEY and CDR2 as SMNVEV (reference sequence). CDR3 in DNA: TGTGCCAGCAGCCTCATCACAGGGGGAGGGACTGAAGCTTTCTTT. It specifies CASSLITGGGTEAFF.